This T cell receptor beta chain was recovered during a study of T-cell reconstitution after alpha-beta-depleted transplantation in children. The CDR3 is made up of 12 amino acids. V was clipped by 1 base and J by 6 bases, with 9 bases between them. Germline V CDR1 and CDR2: DFQATT, SNEGSKA (reference sequence). This clonotype appeared a few times. A library of TCRbeta sequences, prepared with unique molecular identifiers, was generated. One entry per CDR3 protein results from TCRdb running MiXCR on the PCR reads. The data hold fewer than 550,000 distinct CDR3 sequences, with roughly 10% observed a single time.

The input for sequencing was PBMCs, mostly from graft donor cells, taken 180 days after TCRalphabeta/CD19-depleted stem cell transplant. This chain links TRBV20-1 with TRBJ1-2; no definite D call. This TCR was recovered from a female patient aged 2-9 years who had a stem cell transplant for aplastic anemia, so the T cells may come from the graft donor. This chain's CDR3 is CSARVSADGYTF. The CDR3 coding sequence is TGCAGTGCTAGAGTTTCAGCGGATGGCTACACCTTC.